The rows below give T cell receptor beta chains drawn from one sample of a study of blood T cells in healthy people across ages. TCRdb fed the 5' RACE reads into MiXCR, producing one record per CDR3 protein. The sample gives more than 450,000 distinct CDR3 sequences, about 28% of which show up once; roughly 3.5% is in the top ten. These records were also assigned to another study, of T cells of mothers and their children.

Sequencing was carried out using blood. Every receptor here comes from a boy between 2 and 15 years old in good health. The conserved cysteine and the conserved F or W are not part of the CDR3 here.

v_gene: TRBV27; len: 12; j_gene: TRBJ2-1; CDR3aa: ASSYGDRAHEQF
v_gene: TRBV27; len: 12; j_gene: TRBJ1-2; CDR3aa: ASSIDRANYGYT
v_gene: TRBV15; len: 12; j_gene: TRBJ1-2; CDR3aa: ATSRETENYGYT
v_gene: TRBV12-3/TRBV12-4; len: 14; j_gene: .; CDR3aa: ASFMPGGASYNEQF
v_gene: TRBV7-3; len: 11; j_gene: TRBJ2-5; CDR3aa: ASSVGLTETQY
v_gene: TRBV13; len: 14; j_gene: TRBJ1-1; CDR3aa: ASSLSPSILNTEAF
v_gene: TRBV27; len: 12; j_gene: TRBJ1-5; CDR3aa: ASSASTGYQPQH
v_gene: TRBV5-4; len: 13; j_gene: TRBJ2-2; CDR3aa: ASSLVQGATGELF
v_gene: TRBV12-3/TRBV12-4; len: 12; j_gene: TRBJ2-1; CDR3aa: ASSFSAGGNEQF
v_gene: TRBV5-1; len: 12; j_gene: TRBJ2-7; CDR3aa: ASSFQDSGVEQY
v_gene: TRBV6-5; len: 13; j_gene: TRBJ2-5; CDR3aa: ASSSSGSFQETQY
v_gene: TRBV12-3/TRBV12-4; len: 11; j_gene: TRBJ2-7; CDR3aa: ASSRGQGYEQY
v_gene: TRBV6-5; len: 14; j_gene: TRBJ1-2; CDR3aa: ASSLYRQALKDGYT
v_gene: TRBV7-9; len: 13; j_gene: TRBJ2-5; CDR3aa: ASSPQLAEQETQY
v_gene: TRBV12-3/TRBV12-4; len: 13; j_gene: TRBJ2-2; CDR3aa: ASSSQGGRAGELF
v_gene: TRBV7-2; len: 14; j_gene: .; CDR3aa: ASSLGRLAVYYEQY
v_gene: TRBV18; len: 11; j_gene: TRBJ2-1; CDR3aa: ASSRTRDNEQF
v_gene: TRBV10-3; len: 13; j_gene: TRBJ2-7; CDR3aa: AISEGGTSRREQY
v_gene: TRBV7-6; len: 13; j_gene: TRBJ2-5; CDR3aa: ASSFGQGPWETQY
v_gene: TRBV29-1; len: 11; j_gene: TRBJ1-1; CDR3aa: SVVTGRNTEAF
v_gene: TRBV19; len: 12; j_gene: .; CDR3aa: ASTVGQGDYEQY
v_gene: TRBV19; len: 13; j_gene: TRBJ1-5; CDR3aa: ASSIAPPTNQPQH
v_gene: TRBV7-9; len: 16; j_gene: TRBJ2-6; CDR3aa: ASSRGAGLYSGANVLT
v_gene: TRBV9; len: 16; j_gene: TRBJ1-5; CDR3aa: ASSARWRGPIYGQPQH
v_gene: TRBV7-9; len: 9; j_gene: TRBJ2-2; CDR3aa: ASSVKWELF
v_gene: TRBV10-2; len: 11; j_gene: TRBJ2-7; CDR3aa: ASRATGGYEQY
v_gene: TRBV4-2; len: 13; j_gene: TRBJ2-5; CDR3aa: ASSLRLADQETQY
v_gene: TRBV15; len: 12; j_gene: TRBJ1-4; CDR3aa: ATREDRGSEKLF
v_gene: TRBV27; len: 13; j_gene: TRBJ1-5; CDR3aa: ASSLSGTGDQPQH
v_gene: TRBV27; len: 10; j_gene: TRBJ1-2; CDR3aa: ASRWGSDGYT
v_gene: TRBV12-3/TRBV12-4; len: 12; j_gene: TRBJ2-5; CDR3aa: ASSPGTSRGEQY
v_gene: TRBV3-1; len: 12; j_gene: TRBJ2-5; CDR3aa: ASGQDGSRETQY
v_gene: TRBV12-3/TRBV12-4; len: 13; j_gene: .; CDR3aa: ASSGTSGLYNEQF
v_gene: TRBV7-9; len: 14; j_gene: TRBJ2-1; CDR3aa: ASSSLPGTGYNEQF
v_gene: TRBV20-1; len: 9; j_gene: TRBJ2-4; CDR3aa: SARLGLIQY
v_gene: TRBV10-1; len: 15; j_gene: TRBJ1-1; CDR3aa: ASNRTVAGRMNTEAF
v_gene: TRBV5-5; len: 13; j_gene: TRBJ2-1; CDR3aa: ASSPSGFPYNEQF
v_gene: TRBV4-3; len: 12; j_gene: TRBJ1-2; CDR3aa: ASSQVLGIYGYT
v_gene: TRBV7-9; len: 12; j_gene: TRBJ1-2; CDR3aa: ASRPGGSGYGYT
v_gene: TRBV7-2; len: 16; j_gene: TRBJ2-5; CDR3aa: ASSLDWTASPTYETQY
v_gene: TRBV20-1; len: 12; j_gene: .; CDR3aa: SARAGTRPYEQY
v_gene: TRBV12-3/TRBV12-4; len: 11; j_gene: .; CDR3aa: ASSWDGLYEQY
v_gene: TRBV20-1; len: 11; j_gene: TRBJ2-3; CDR3aa: SAKREPTDTQY
v_gene: TRBV12-3/TRBV12-4; len: 15; j_gene: TRBJ2-2; CDR3aa: ASSLEAVAGVSGELF
v_gene: TRBV7-2; len: 14; j_gene: TRBJ1-4; CDR3aa: ASSPQTGATNEKLF
v_gene: TRBV7-2; len: 13; j_gene: TRBJ1-3; CDR3aa: ASSQNTGPGNTIY
v_gene: TRBV15; len: 15; j_gene: TRBJ2-5; CDR3aa: ATSRGFGGAIQETQY
v_gene: TRBV12-3/TRBV12-4; len: 13; j_gene: .; CDR3aa: ASSLWTSGPNEQF
v_gene: TRBV30; len: 12; j_gene: TRBJ1-1; CDR3aa: AWSVMQGAAEAF
v_gene: TRBV12-3/TRBV12-4; len: 12; j_gene: .; CDR3aa: ASRQREVHNEQF
v_gene: TRBV7-2; len: 11; j_gene: TRBJ2-7; CDR3aa: ASSLGLPVKQY
v_gene: TRBV3-1; len: 15; j_gene: TRBJ2-2; CDR3aa: ASSQDFLAGDTGELF
v_gene: TRBV29-1; len: 12; j_gene: TRBJ2-5; CDR3aa: SVVWDRGSETQY
v_gene: TRBV12-5; len: 13; j_gene: TRBJ1-3; CDR3aa: ASGPWTAAGNTIY
v_gene: TRBV2; len: 11; j_gene: .; CDR3aa: ASSELGFDEQF